The rows below give T cell receptor beta chains drawn from one sample of a study of cytotoxic CD8 clonotypes in ibrutinib-treated CLL. Here immunoSEQ multiplex PCR was the method, and the copy in TCRdb shows in-frame clones only, minus some. Here the sample spans approximately 120,000 clones, about 53% being singletons. The source was PBMCs, collected after 24 months of ibrutinib treatment. The receptors come from a human donor with chronic lymphocytic leukemia. The CDR3 runs from the conserved cysteine through the conserved F or W.

V gene,J gene,CDR3 protein
TRBV15,TRBJ2-6,CATSRVRGTTGANVLTF
TRBV29-1,TRBJ2-1,CSVLLYPGGTNNEQFF
TRBV6-5,TRBJ2-7,CASSYSFVAPGEQYF
TRBV5-6,TRBJ1-2,CASSARGGMGYGYTF
TRBV28,TRBJ2-7,CASKGSSYEQYF
TRBV7-2,TRBJ2-2,CASSSGQRTGELFF
TRBV4-1,TRBJ2-1,CASSQPQGMGYNEQFF
TRBV7-2,TRBJ1-5,CASSLGGSFNQPQHF
TRBV7-2,TRBJ2-3,CASSLARDRTDTQYF
TRBV30,TRBJ1-6,CAWSDSSGPLHF
TRBV6-1,TRBJ1-5,CASSEGGNQPQHF
TRBV18,TRBJ2-4,CASSPPAKNIQYF
TRBV7-9,TRBJ1-4,CASSFGQGNEKLFF
TRBV7-3,TRBJ2-2,CASSSGPTGELFF
TRBV18,TRBJ2-1,CASSPPGPDEQFF
TRBV6-6,TRBJ2-7,CASLSSSYEQYF
TRBV7-7,TRBJ2-5,CASSLTQGETQYF
TRBV6-1,TRBJ1-1,CASSEYRNTEAFF
TRBV7-3,TRBJ1-5,CASSLQGAKQPQHF
TRBV7-2,TRBJ2-5,CASSLEPTGTGTQYF
TRBV29-1,TRBJ2-2,CSVVGLASNTGELFF
TRBV10-1,TRBJ1-1,CASRRGGMNTEAFF
TRBV30,TRBJ2-7,CAWSKRGRNEQYF